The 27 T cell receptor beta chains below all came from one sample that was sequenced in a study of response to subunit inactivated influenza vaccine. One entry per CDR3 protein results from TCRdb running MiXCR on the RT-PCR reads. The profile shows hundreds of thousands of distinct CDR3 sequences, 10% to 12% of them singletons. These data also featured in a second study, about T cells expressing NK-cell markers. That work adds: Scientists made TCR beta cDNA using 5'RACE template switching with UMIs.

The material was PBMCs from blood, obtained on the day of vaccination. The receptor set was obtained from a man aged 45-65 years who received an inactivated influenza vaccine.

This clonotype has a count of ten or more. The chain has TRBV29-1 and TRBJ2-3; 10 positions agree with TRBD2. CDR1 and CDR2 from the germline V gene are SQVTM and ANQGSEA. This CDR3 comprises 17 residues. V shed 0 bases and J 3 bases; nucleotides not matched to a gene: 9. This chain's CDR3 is CSVEDPLAGGLTDTQYF. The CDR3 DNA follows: TGCAGCGTTGAAGATCCCTTAGCGGGGGGCTTAACAGATACGCAGTATTTT.

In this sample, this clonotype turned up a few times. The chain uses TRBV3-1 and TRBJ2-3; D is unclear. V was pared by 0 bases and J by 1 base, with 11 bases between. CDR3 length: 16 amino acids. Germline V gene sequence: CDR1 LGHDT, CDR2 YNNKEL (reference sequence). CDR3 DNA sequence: TGTGCCAGCAGCCAAGATGGAACTATTGGCACAGATACGCAGTATTTT. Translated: CASSQDGTIGTDTQYF.

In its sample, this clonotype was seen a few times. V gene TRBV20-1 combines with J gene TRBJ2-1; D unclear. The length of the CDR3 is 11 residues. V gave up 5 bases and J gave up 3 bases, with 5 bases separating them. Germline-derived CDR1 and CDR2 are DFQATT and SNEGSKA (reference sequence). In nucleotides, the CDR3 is TGCAGTGCTGACGACTACAATGAGCAGTTCTTC. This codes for CSADDYNEQFF.

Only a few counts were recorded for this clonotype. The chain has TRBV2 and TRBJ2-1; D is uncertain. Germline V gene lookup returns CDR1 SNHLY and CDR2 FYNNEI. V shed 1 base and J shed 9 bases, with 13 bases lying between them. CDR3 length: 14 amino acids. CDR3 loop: CASSEVVSTSEQFF. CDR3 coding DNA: TGTGCCAGCAGTGAAGTCGTTAGTACCAGTGAGCAGTTCTTC.

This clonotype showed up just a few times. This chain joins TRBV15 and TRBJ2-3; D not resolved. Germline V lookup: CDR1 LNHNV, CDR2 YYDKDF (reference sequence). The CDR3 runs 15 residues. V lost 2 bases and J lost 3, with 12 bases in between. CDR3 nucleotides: TGTGCCACCAGCAGATCGGGCTCAAAAACAGATACGCAGTATTTT. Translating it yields CATSRSGSKTDTQYF.

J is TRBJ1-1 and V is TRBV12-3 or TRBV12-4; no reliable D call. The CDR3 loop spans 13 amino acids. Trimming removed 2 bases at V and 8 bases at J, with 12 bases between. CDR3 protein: CASSLNGETEAFF. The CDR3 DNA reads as TGTGCCAGCAGTTTAAATGGCGAGACCGAAGCTTTCTTT.

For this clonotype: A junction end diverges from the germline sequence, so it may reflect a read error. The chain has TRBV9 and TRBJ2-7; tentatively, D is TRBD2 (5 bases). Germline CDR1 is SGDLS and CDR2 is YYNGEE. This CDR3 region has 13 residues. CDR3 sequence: CSSSVGLDYEQYF. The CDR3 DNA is TGTTCCAGCAGCGTAGGACTGGACTACGAGCAGTACTTC. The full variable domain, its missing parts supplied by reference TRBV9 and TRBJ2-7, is DSGVTQTPKHLITATGQRVTLRCSPRSGDLSVYWYQQSLDQGLQFLIQYYNGEERAKGNILERFSAQQFPDLHSELNLSSLELGDSALYFCSSSVGLDYEQYFGPGTRLTVT.

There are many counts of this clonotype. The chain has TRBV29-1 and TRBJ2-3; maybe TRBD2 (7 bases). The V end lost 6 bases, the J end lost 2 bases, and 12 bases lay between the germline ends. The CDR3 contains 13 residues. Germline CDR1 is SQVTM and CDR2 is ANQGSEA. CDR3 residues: CSVPAGATDTQYF. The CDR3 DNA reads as TGCAGCGTCCCGGCGGGGGCCACAGATACGCAGTATTTT.

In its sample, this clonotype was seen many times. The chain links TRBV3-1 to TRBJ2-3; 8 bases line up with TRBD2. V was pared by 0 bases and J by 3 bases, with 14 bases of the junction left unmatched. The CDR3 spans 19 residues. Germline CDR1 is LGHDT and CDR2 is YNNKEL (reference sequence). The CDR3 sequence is CASSQDFLLADLITDTQYF. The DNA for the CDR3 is TGTGCCAGCAGCCAAGATTTCTTACTAGCGGATTTGATTACAGATACGCAGTATTTT.

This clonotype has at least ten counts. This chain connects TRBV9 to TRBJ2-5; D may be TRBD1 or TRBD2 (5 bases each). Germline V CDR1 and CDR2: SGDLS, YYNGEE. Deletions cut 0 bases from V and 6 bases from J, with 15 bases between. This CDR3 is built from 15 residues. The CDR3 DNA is TGTGCCAGCAGCGTAGGAGGGGAGTCCGGGAAGACCCAGTACTTC. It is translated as CASSVGGESGKTQYF.

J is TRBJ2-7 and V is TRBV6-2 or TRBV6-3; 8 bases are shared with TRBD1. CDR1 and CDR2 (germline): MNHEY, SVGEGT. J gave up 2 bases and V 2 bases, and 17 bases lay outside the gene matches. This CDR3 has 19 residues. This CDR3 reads CASSYREFRQGKRAYEQYF. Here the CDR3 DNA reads TGTGCCAGCAGTTACCGGGAATTCAGACAGGGGAAGAGGGCCTACGAGCAGTACTTC.

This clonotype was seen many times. The chain's CDR3 is CASSSLYRGETQYF. CDR3 nucleotide sequence: TGTGCCAGCAGTTCACTCTACAGGGGGGAGACCCAGTACTTC. The chain recombines TRBV12-3 or TRBV12-4 with TRBJ2-5, with 8 positions matching TRBD1. The CDR3 loop spans 14 amino acids. Trimming took 4 bases from V and 5 from J; bases not matched to a gene: 6.

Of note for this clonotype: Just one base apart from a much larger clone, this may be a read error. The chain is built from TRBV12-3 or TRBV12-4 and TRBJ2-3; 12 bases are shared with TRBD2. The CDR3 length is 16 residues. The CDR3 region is CASSRQLAGGLDTHYF. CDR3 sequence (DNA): TGTGCCAGCAGCCGCCAACTAGCGGGAGGCCTAGATACGCACTATTTT.

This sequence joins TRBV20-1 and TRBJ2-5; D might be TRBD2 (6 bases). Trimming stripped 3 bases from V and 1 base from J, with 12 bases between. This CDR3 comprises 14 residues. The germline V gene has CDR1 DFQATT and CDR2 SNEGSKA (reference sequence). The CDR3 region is CSASDQTSQETQYF. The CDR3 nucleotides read TGCAGTGCTAGTGATCAGACTAGCCAAGAGACCCAGTACTTC.

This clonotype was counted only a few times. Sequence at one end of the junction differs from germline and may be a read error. CDR3 in amino acids: CASSQAGTSGTDTLYF. CDR3 coding DNA: TGTGCCAGCAGCCAGGCCGGGACTAGCGGCACAGATACGCTGTATTTT. The chain recombines TRBV3-1 with TRBJ2-3, with 11 bases identical to TRBD2. Germline-derived CDR1 and CDR2 are LGHDT and YNNKEL (reference sequence). This CDR3 comprises 16 residues.

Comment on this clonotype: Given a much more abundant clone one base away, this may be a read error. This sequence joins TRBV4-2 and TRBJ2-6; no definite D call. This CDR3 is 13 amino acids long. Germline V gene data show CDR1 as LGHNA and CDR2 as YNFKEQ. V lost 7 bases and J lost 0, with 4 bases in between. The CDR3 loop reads CASTYSGANVLTF. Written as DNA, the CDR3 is TGTGCCAGCACCTACTCTGGGGCCAACGTCCTGACTTTC.

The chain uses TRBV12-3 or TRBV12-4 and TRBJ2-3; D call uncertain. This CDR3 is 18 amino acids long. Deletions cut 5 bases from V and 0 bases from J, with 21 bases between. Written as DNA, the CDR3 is TGTGCCAGCAGTGGTTACCCTAACAAGGAAGCTAGCACAGATACGCAGTATTTT. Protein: CASSGYPNKEASTDTQYF.

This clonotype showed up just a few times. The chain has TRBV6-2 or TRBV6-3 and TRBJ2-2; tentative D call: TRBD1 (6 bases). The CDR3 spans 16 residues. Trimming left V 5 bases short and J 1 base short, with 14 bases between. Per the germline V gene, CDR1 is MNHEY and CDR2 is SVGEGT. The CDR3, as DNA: TGTGCCAGCAGTGTTAACCGGGACAAGAACACCGGGGAGCTGTTTTTT. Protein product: CASSVNRDKNTGELFF.

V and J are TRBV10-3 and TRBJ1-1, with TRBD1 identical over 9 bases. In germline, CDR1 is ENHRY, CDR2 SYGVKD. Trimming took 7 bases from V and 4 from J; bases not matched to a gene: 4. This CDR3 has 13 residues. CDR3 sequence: CAITGTGTTEAFF. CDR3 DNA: TGTGCCATCACCGGGACAGGGACCACTGAAGCTTTCTTT.

The CDR3 spells CASRPTGGKTQYF. The CDR3, as DNA: TGTGCCAGTAGGCCCACAGGGGGCAAGACCCAGTACTTC. V gene TRBV19 combines with J gene TRBJ2-5, with 9 bases lining up with TRBD1. The trim removed 6 bases at V and 6 bases at J, leaving 5 bases unmatched. The V gene's germline CDR1 is LNHDA and CDR2 SQIVND (reference sequence). The CDR3 spans 13 residues.

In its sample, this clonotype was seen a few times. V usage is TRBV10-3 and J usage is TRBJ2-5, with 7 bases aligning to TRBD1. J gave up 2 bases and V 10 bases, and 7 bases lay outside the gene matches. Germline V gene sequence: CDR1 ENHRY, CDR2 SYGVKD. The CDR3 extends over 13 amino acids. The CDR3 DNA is TGTGCCACCACACAGGGGTTGCAAGAGACCCAGTACTTC. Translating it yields CATTQGLQETQYF.

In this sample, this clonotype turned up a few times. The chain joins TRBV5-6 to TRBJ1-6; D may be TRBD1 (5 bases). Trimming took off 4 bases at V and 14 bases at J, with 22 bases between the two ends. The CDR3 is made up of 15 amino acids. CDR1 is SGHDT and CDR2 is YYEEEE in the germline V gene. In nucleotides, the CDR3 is TGTGCCAGCAGCGAGAGGTGGGACGTCGAGGAAACCCTCCACTTT. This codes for CASSERWDVEETLHF.

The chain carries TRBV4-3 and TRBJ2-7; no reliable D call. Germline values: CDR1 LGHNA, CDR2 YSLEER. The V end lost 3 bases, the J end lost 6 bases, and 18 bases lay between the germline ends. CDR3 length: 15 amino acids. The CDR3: CASSQNPRSVSEQYF. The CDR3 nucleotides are TGCGCCAGCAGCCAGAACCCGCGATCAGTGAGCGAGCAGTACTTC.

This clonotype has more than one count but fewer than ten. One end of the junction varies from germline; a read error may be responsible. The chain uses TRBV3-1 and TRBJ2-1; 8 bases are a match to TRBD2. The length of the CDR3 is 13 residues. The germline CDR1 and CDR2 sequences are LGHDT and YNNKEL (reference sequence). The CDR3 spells CASSQGGAGGLSF. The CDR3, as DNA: TGTGCCAGCAGCCAAGGTGGGGCGGGAGGACTCTCCTTC.

The CDR3 here is CASSLDPGGRGEQFF. In DNA form, the CDR3 reads TGCGCCAGCAGCTTGGATCCGGGGGGAAGGGGTGAGCAGTTCTTC. The rearrangement joins TRBV5-1 to TRBJ2-1; 7 positions agree with TRBD2. The ends lost 0 bases at V and 9 bases at J; junction bases unmatched: 9. Germline CDR1 and CDR2: SGHRS and YFSETQ. There are 15 residues in the CDR3.

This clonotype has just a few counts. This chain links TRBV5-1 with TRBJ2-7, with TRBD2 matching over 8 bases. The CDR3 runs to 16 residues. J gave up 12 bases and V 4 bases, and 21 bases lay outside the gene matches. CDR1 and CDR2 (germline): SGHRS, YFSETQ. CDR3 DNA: TGCGCCAGCAGCGGCGGCACTAGCGGTCCGTGGAAAATTTGGTACTTC. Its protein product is CASSGGTSGPWKIWYF.

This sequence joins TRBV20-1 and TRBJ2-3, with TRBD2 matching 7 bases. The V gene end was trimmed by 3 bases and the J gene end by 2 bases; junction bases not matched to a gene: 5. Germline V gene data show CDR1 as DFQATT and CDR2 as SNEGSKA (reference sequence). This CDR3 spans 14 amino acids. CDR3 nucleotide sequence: TGCAGTGCTAGTCCGGGACTACTCACAGATACGCAGTATTTT. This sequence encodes CSASPGLLTDTQYF.